This is a list of T cell receptor beta chains from one sample in a study of T cell responses to AZD1222 COVID-19 vaccine. The repertoire was sequenced with immunoSEQ multiplex PCR; TCRdb's copy has only in-frame clones and lacks some. The table shows about 92,000 clones, with roughly 91% occurring only once. This specimen was peripheral blood, taken on day 0 of AZD1222 vaccination. The receptors originated from an adult in good health. Both conserved end residues are part of each CDR3. The order of the fields is CDR3 length, J gene, V gene, CDR3 protein.

>14|TRBJ2-7|TRBV7-6
CASKEGQGSYEQYF
>15|TRBJ1-1|TRBV15
CATSLDREGNTEAFF
>15|TRBJ2-1|TRBV24-1
CATSVVAGGKGEQFF
>15|TRBJ1-4|TRBV10-3
CAISESEGLGEKLFF
>12|TRBJ2-5|TRBV7-2
CASISPGETQYF
>15|TRBJ2-7|TRBV7-2
CASSLASSASSEQYF
>12|TRBJ1-4|TRBV27
CASSLPNEKLFF
>15|TRBJ2-2|TRBV7-2
CASSWDRGGTGELFF
>14|TRBJ1-2|TRBV9
CASSARGHSGGYTF
>16|TRBJ2-7|TRBV28
CASSSPGQGAPEKQYF
>13|TRBJ1-6|TRBV7-2
CASSLVENSPLHF
>16|TRBJ1-6|TRBV6-6
CASRSFGGLQNSPLHF
>11|TRBJ1-1|TRBV19
CASTGSTEAFF
>16|TRBJ2-2|TRBV5-1
CASSLRTGGNTGELFF
>11|TRBJ1-5|TRBV28
CASSGNQPQHF
>12|TRBJ2-7|TRBV7-8
CASSPRTGEQYF
>15|TRBJ1-3|TRBV7-9
CASSLMDSPGNTIYF
>13|TRBJ2-5|TRBV11-3
CASSLRNQETQYF
>14|TRBJ1-1|TRBV14
CASSQETGGDEAFF
>14|TRBJ2-5|TRBV4-3
CASSQDRGPETQYF
>16|TRBJ1-5|TRBV6-1
CASSEAGTNYNQPQHF
>15|TRBJ2-7|TRBV3-1/TRBV3-2
CASSPLDERGYEQYF
>17|TRBJ2-3|TRBV5-1
CASSLARDRTGTDTQYF
>17|TRBJ1-6|TRBV14
CASSPGALEAYNSPLHF
>12|TRBJ2-1|TRBV3-1/TRBV3-2
CASSQGGTEQFF
>13|TRBJ2-7|TRBV27
CASSFDRGYEQYF
>16|TRBJ1-5|TRBV18
CASSPQGTGENQPQHF